This T cell receptor (beta chain) was observed in a study of cytomegalovirus exposure and HLA in healthy donors. The study, taken as a whole, reports: Of the V segments, some could not be distinguished, including TRBV6-2 and TRBV6-3, and were excluded. An analysis was carried out at a later point. It showed that HLA-associated TCR beta chains were more clonally expanded than equally common non-associated chains. The study reported that TCR beta sequences accurately predicted HLA-A and HLA-B alleles in most subjects. When analyzed later, a missense DCLRE1C variant was found to be linked to TCR beta V- and J-gene trimming.

The PCR made use of 60 Vbeta and 13 Jbeta primers. Measured with immunoSEQ multiplex PCR; TCRdb has only the in-frame clones, and not every one. The data hold approximately 120,000 clones, with around 77% observed a single time. Worth noting for this clone: Antigen: not known.

Trimming at V came to 0 bases and at J to 4 bases, leaving 14 bases not matched to a gene. Germline-derived CDR1 and CDR2 are SGHVS and FQNEAQ. This CDR3 spans 19 amino acids. The sequenced material came from PBMCs. This chain joins TRBV7-8 and TRBJ2-5; 10 bases map to TRBD2. The TCR originated in a woman between 40 and 55 years old in good health and CMV-seropositive. CDR3 amino acids: CASSLAWASGSRRGETQYF. CDR3 nucleotides: TGTGCCAGCAGCTTAGCTTGGGCTAGCGGGAGTAGGAGAGGAGAGACCCAGTACTTC.